This passage covers 26 T cell receptor beta chains from one sample sequenced in a study of cytomegalovirus exposure and HLA in healthy donors. The primer mix had 60 Vbeta and 13 Jbeta primers. Profiled with immunoSEQ multiplex PCR; TCRdb holds only in-frame clones, not every one. This sample yields hundreds of thousands of clones, of which roughly 80% are seen a single time; around a sixth belongs to the top ten. Sample: PBMCs. Receptor source: a man aged 35 to 55 in good health and CMV-seronegative.

The V call is TRBV15, the J call TRBJ2-1; D may be TRBD2 (5 bases). The CDR3 totals 15 residues. The germline V and J ends were trimmed by 0 bases and 3 bases, with 9 bases remaining between them. The germline V gene encodes CDR1 LNHNV and CDR2 YYDKDF (reference sequence). CDR3 nucleotides: TGTGCCACCAGCAGAGATACTAGAGTCTACAATGAGCAGTTCTTC. It specifies CATSRDTRVYNEQFF.

The table lists this clone with a count of one. This rearrangement joins TRBV2 to TRBJ2-5; D may be TRBD2 (6 bases). The DNA end favors TRBJ2-7, so the J call may be wrong. The CDR3 is 13 amino acids. The germline gives CDR1 SNHLY, CDR2 FYNNEI. The CDR3 sequence is CASRRDGTYEQYF. The CDR3 DNA reads TGTGCCAGTAGGAGGGACGGGACCTACGAGCAGTACTTC.

The chain recombines TRBV19 with TRBJ1-5, with D tentatively TRBD1 (5 bases). The V and J ends lost 5 bases and 2 bases respectively, with 13 bases between them. From germline, CDR1 is LNHDA and CDR2 SQIVND (reference sequence). This CDR3 is 15 amino acids long. CDR3 DNA sequence: TGTGCCAGTAGTCTGAATGACAGACGCAATCAGCCCCAGCATTTT. It yields the protein CASSLNDRRNQPQHF.

The rearrangement joins TRBV6-6 to TRBJ2-5; 7 bases map to TRBD2. The J call is doubtful: the DNA matches TRBJ2-7 better. CDR3 length: 13 amino acids. CDR1 and CDR2 from the germline V gene are MNHNY and SVGAGI (reference sequence). The CDR3 nucleotides are TGTGCCAGCAGTCAGCGGGGAGCCTACGAGCAGTACTTC. Protein sequence: CASSQRGAYEQYF.

This clone was picked up a small number of times. The CDR3 reads CASSLQGTNQPQHF. The CDR3 coding sequence is TGTGCCAGCAGCTTACAGGGGACCAATCAGCCCCAGCATTTT. The chain employs TRBV5-8 and TRBJ1-5, with 7 bases lining up with TRBD1. The junction had 2 bases not matched to a gene; V was cut back by 2 bases and J by 3 bases. The CDR3 contains 14 residues. The germline V gene has CDR1 SGHTS and CDR2 YDEGEE.

This clone was seen once. The chain couples TRBV30 to TRBJ2-3; no clear D. V lost 5 bases to trimming and J lost 5 bases, with 8 bases between them. CDR3 length: 11 residues. Germline CDR1 and CDR2: GTSNPN and SVGIG (reference sequence). CDR3 sequence: CAWASGDTQYF. Written as DNA, the CDR3 is TGTGCCTGGGCTTCGGGAGATACGCAGTATTTT.

The chain combines TRBV12-5 with TRBJ1-5; 9 bases align to TRBD1. CDR3 size: 15 residues. Per germline, CDR1 LGHNT and CDR2 FRNRAP. With 7 bases clipped from V and 3 bases from J, the junction kept 7 bases outside the gene matches. The CDR3 nucleotides read TGTGCTAGTGTCGGAACAGGGGGCAACAATCAGCCCCAGCATTTT. Translating gives CASVGTGGNNQPQHF.

The rearrangement joins TRBV27 to TRBJ2-2; D is possibly TRBD2 (6 bases). This CDR3 has 16 amino acids. Germline V gene lookup returns CDR1 MNHEY and CDR2 SMNVEV (reference sequence). The V gene lost 6 bases and the J gene lost 4 bases, with 18 bases spanning the gap. CDR3 nucleotide sequence: TGTGCCAGCAGCCCCGGGGCTCGAGCGGGCACCGGGGAGCTGTTTTTT. The encoded protein is CASSPGARAGTGELFF.

V gene TRBV5-1 combines with J gene TRBJ2-7, with 7 bases fitting TRBD1. CDR3 length equals 14 residues. Trimming removed 4 bases from V and 3 bases from J; junction bases left unmatched: 7. CDR1 and CDR2 (germline): SGHRS, YFSETQ. The CDR3 is CASSPKGQDYEQYF. In DNA form, the CDR3 reads TGCGCCAGCAGCCCCAAAGGACAGGACTACGAGCAGTACTTC. The full variable domain, rest sourced from reference TRBV5-1 and TRBJ2-7, is KAGVTQTPRYLIKTRGQQVTLSCSPISGHRSVSWYQQTPGQGLQFLFEYFSETQRNKGNFPGRFSGRQFSNSRSEMNVSTLELGDSALYLCASSPKGQDYEQYFGPGTRLTVT.

The chain combines TRBV7-9 with TRBJ1-1, with D unresolved. Germline V gene sequence: CDR1 SEHNR, CDR2 FQNEAQ (reference sequence). The CDR3 is 13 amino acids. V was shortened by 1 base and J by 4 bases, with 7 bases between the two germline ends. Here the CDR3 reads CASSLDLFTEAFF. The CDR3 DNA is TGTGCCAGCAGCTTAGATCTGTTCACTGAAGCTTTCTTT.

There are a few counts of this clone. The chain links TRBV15 to TRBJ2-7, with TRBD1 as a possible D gene (7 bases). CDR1 is LNHNV, CDR2 YYDKDF, per germline (reference sequence). V lost 0 bases, J lost 3 bases, and 12 bases lay in between. CDR3 size: 15 residues. Here the CDR3 DNA reads TGTGCCACCAGCAGAGATGGGCAGGGGGGCTACGAGCAGTACTTC. The encoded protein is CATSRDGQGGYEQYF.

V and J are TRBV4-2 and TRBJ2-7, with D hard to call. The CDR3 covers 13 residues. Germline V gives CDR1 LGHNA, CDR2 YNFKEQ. V was trimmed by 1 base and J by 3 bases, leaving 7 bases between them. In DNA, the CDR3 is TGTGCCAGCAGCCAAGCTCACAACTACGAGCAGTACTTC. As protein: CASSQAHNYEQYF.

This clone was observed a single time. The genes are TRBV5-4 and TRBJ1-5; D gene ambiguous. Looked up from germline, CDR1 is SGHNT and CDR2 is YYREEE (reference sequence). Trimming left V 4 bases short and J 5 bases short, with 10 bases between. This CDR3 spans 13 amino acids. In DNA form, the CDR3 reads TGTGCCAGCAGCATCGACGGAGATCAGCCCCAGCATTTT. The encoded protein is CASSIDGDQPQHF.

This rearrangement joins TRBV5-1 to TRBJ2-2; TRBD2 matches 8 bases. The CDR3 has 16 amino acids. Per germline, CDR1 SGHRS and CDR2 YFSETQ. V was pared by 2 bases and J by 4 bases, with 7 bases of the junction left unmatched. In DNA, the CDR3 is TGCGCCAGCAGCTTAACGGGAGGGCCGAGCACCGGGGAGCTGTTTTTT. Protein product: CASSLTGGPSTGELFF.

The chain combines TRBV5-1 with TRBJ1-5; no clear D gene. The CDR3 totals 13 residues. Trimming shortened V by 2 bases and J by 3 bases, and 6 bases separated the two germline ends. The germline V gene encodes CDR1 SGHRS and CDR2 YFSETQ. The CDR3 sequence is CASSLDFNQPQHF. The CDR3 nucleotides read TGCGCCAGCAGCTTAGACTTCAATCAGCCCCAGCATTTT.

J is TRBJ1-2 and V is TRBV7-2; TRBD1 is a possible D gene (6 bases). The length of the CDR3 is 15 residues. The germline V gene has CDR1 SGHTA and CDR2 FQGNSA. Between the trimmed V and J ends, which lost 3 bases and 0 bases, there was a span of 11 bases. CDR3 DNA: TGTGCCAGCAGCTTTATTGGGGGCCCTAACTATGGCTACACCTTC. It codes for CASSFIGGPNYGYTF.

This clone was seen a handful of times. This chain connects TRBV25-1 to TRBJ2-1, with TRBD2 identical over 14 bases. The ends lost 8 bases at V and 9 bases at J; junction bases unmatched: 6. This CDR3 region has 14 residues. The germline CDR1 and CDR2 sequences are MGHDK and SYGVNS. Here the CDR3 DNA reads TGTGCCAGCGGACTAGCGGGGGGCTTGGCTGAGCAGTTCTTC. Translation gives CASGLAGGLAEQFF.

The table lists this clone with a few counts. CDR3 nucleotide sequence: TGCGCCAGCAGCACGGACAGCACCGATAGGGAGCAGTACTTC. It codes for CASSTDSTDREQYF. The V gene is TRBV5-1, the J gene TRBJ2-7, with D maybe TRBD1 (6 bases). The CDR3 covers 14 residues. Germline lookup yields CDR1 SGHRS and CDR2 YFSETQ. Deletions cut 4 bases from V and 7 bases from J, with 18 bases between.

This chain uses TRBV2 with TRBJ1-1; TRBD1 matches at 7 bases. Germline values: CDR1 SNHLY, CDR2 FYNNEI. The CDR3 runs 12 residues. Unmatched junction bases numbered 6, after V lost 8 bases and J lost 6 bases. CDR3 amino acids: CASGRQGAEAFF. DNA for the CDR3: TGTGCCAGCGGTAGACAGGGTGCTGAAGCTTTCTTT.

The chain has TRBV19 and TRBJ1-1; 7 bases line up with TRBD1. V dropped 5 bases and J dropped 2; count of bases not matched to a gene: 8. Germline CDR1 reads LNHDA; CDR2 reads SQIVND (reference sequence). The CDR3 covers 15 residues. In nucleotides, the CDR3 is TGTGCCAGTAGTGGGGTCCGGGACAGAAACACTGAAGCTTTCTTT. Translation gives CASSGVRDRNTEAFF.

In its sample, this clone was seen once. This sequence joins TRBV4-2 and TRBJ1-1; D perhaps matches TRBD1 (5 bases). Trimming stripped 8 bases from V and 3 bases from J, with 13 bases between. The CDR3 is made up of 13 amino acids. Per germline, CDR1 LGHNA and CDR2 YNFKEQ. CDR3 DNA: TGTGCCAGCGGGGGGGGAGGGGACACTGAAGCTTTCTTT. It codes for CASGGGGDTEAFF.

J is TRBJ2-1 and V is TRBV4-1; TRBD2 agrees at 8 bases. The CDR3 sequence is 17 residues long. In germline, CDR1 is MGHRA, CDR2 YSYEKL. After removal of 0 bases from V and 0 bases from J, the junction contained 4 bases not matched to a gene. The CDR3 DNA is TGCGCCAGCAGCCAAGATCTCGGGGGGGGCTCCTACAATGAGCAGTTCTTC. Protein product: CASSQDLGGGSYNEQFF.

Note on this clone: A junction end diverges from the germline sequence, so it may reflect a read error. This sequence joins TRBV7-9 and TRBJ1-1; D remains unclear. Germline V gene sequence: CDR1 SEHNR, CDR2 FQNEAQ (reference sequence). The CDR3 is 15 amino acids. CDR3 sequence: CSSSLDPSVNTEAFF. CDR3 in DNA: TGTTCCAGCAGCTTAGATCCGTCGGTGAACACTGAAGCTTTCTTT.

This clone was recorded only once. V and J are TRBV18 and TRBJ1-3; tentative D call: TRBD1 (5 bases). CDR3 length: 17 residues. Germline loops: CDR1 KGHSH, CDR2 LQKENI. The V end lost 4 bases, the J end lost 4 bases, and 20 bases lay between the germline ends. The CDR3 coding sequence is TGTGCCAGCTCACGCGGGACGCTGGCCCCCGCCGGAAACACCATATATTTT. As protein: CASSRGTLAPAGNTIYF.

The chain carries TRBV18 and TRBJ1-2; 8 bases align to TRBD1. In germline, CDR1 is KGHSH, CDR2 LQKENI. The CDR3 contains 16 residues. V was clipped by 6 bases and J by 2 bases; unmatched bases: 11. The chain's CDR3 is CASSPDRARKNYGYTF. DNA for the CDR3: TGTGCCAGCTCCCCGGACAGGGCGAGGAAAAACTATGGCTACACCTTC.

This sequence joins TRBV9 and TRBJ2-5; possibly TRBD2 for D (5 bases). This CDR3 has 14 residues. Germline V gives CDR1 SGDLS, CDR2 YYNGEE. V lost 0 bases and J lost 0, with 6 bases in between. This CDR3 is CASSVGTYQETQYF. In DNA form, the CDR3 reads TGTGCCAGCAGCGTAGGGACTTACCAAGAGACCCAGTACTTC.